This TCR beta chain was documented in a study of OX40 agonist ivuxolimab in advanced cancers. On the study more broadly: The study enrolled dose-escalation patients with hepatocellular carcinoma, melanoma, renal cell or head and neck cancer.

Germline loops: CDR1 SGDLS, CDR2 YYNGEE. Trimming shortened V by 4 bases and J by 3 bases, and 10 bases separated the two germline ends. This CDR3 contains 13 residues. Assay used: immunoSEQ multiplex PCR; TCRdb lists only in-frame clones, some missing. This sample carries roughly 97,000 clones, approximately 90% of them seen once, and the ten largest clones take around 0.85%. The J gene is TRBJ2-5, the V gene TRBV9, with D maybe TRBD1 (6 bases). The receptor was derived from an adult with an advanced solid tumor such as melanoma, head and neck, liver or kidney cancer. The specimen comprised CD4+ or CD8+ T cells sorted from blood, sampled in a trial of the OX40 agonist ivuxolimab. The CDR3 bases are TGTGCCAGCAGCTCAGGACAGAAAGAGACCCAGTACTTC. As protein: CASSSGQKETQYF.